This TCR beta chain was identified during a study of blood T cell repertoires in COVID-19. This study enrolled people aged roughly 18 to 90 from about two dozen US geographic areas. Clinical history reported by participants formed the basis on which cohorts were assigned. This CDR3 spans 14 amino acids. Germline CDR1 is SGDLS and CDR2 is YYNGEE. V shed 3 bases, J shed 4 bases, and the junction held 3 bases outside the gene matches. The protocol was immunoSEQ multiplex PCR, while the TCRdb copy is restricted to in-frame clones and leaves out a portion. The sample includes hundreds of thousands of clones, 85% of them seen just once.

This sequence originates from a woman aged 30 to 39 who had been exposed to COVID-19. The genes are TRBV9 and TRBJ1-5, with 8 nucleotides matching TRBD1. The sample was PBMCs or T cells enriched from blood (not recorded which). The CDR3 reads CASSGGQVNQPQHF. In nucleotides, the CDR3 is TGTGCCAGCAGCGGGGGACAGGTTAATCAGCCCCAGCATTTT.